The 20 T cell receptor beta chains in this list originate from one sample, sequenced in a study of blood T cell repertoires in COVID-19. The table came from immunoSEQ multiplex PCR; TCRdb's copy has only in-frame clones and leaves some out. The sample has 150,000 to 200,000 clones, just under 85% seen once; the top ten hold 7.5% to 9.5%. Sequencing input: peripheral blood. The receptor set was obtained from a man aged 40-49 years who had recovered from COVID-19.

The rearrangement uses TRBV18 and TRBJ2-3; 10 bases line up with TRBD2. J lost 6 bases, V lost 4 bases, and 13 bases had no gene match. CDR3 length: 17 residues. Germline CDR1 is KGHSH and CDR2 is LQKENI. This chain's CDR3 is CASSLSLAGVGLDTQYF. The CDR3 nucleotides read TGTGCCAGCTCACTCTCCCTAGCGGGAGTAGGCCTGGATACGCAGTATTTT.

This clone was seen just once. CDR3: CASTPILGTGTTQYF. CDR3 nucleotide sequence: TGTGCCAGCACCCCAATTCTGGGGACAGGGACTACGCAGTATTTT. V gene TRBV27 combines with J gene TRBJ2-3; 9 bases map to TRBD1. CDR3 length: 15 amino acids. Germline V CDR1 and CDR2: MNHEY, SMNVEV (reference sequence). Trimming removed 7 bases from V and 8 bases from J; junction bases left unmatched: 13.

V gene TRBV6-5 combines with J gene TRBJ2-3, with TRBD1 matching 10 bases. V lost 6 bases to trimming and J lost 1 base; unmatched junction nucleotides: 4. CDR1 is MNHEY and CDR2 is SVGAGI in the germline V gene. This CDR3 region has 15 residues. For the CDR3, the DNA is TGTGCCAGCAGAAGACAGGGGGCTGGCACAGATACGCAGTATTTT. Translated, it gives CASRRQGAGTDTQYF.

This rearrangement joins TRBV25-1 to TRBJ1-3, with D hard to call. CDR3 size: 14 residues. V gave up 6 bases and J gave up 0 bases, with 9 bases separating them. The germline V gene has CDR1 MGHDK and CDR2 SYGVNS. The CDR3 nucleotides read TGTGCCAGCAGAGACACGAGCTCTGGAAACACCATATATTTT. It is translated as CASRDTSSGNTIYF.

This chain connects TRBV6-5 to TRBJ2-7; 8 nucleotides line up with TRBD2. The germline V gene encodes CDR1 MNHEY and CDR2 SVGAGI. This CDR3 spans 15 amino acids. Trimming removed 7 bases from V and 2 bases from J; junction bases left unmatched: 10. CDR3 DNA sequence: TGTGCCAGCAAGCAATGGGCGGGAGGCCCCTACGAGCAGTACTTC. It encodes CASKQWAGGPYEQYF.

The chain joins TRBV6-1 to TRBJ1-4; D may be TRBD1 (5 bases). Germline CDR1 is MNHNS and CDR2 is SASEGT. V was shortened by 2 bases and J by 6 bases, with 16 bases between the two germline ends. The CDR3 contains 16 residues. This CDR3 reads CASSEIFGARHEKLFF. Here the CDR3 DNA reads TGTGCCAGCAGTGAAATCTTTGGGGCTCGTCATGAAAAACTGTTTTTT.

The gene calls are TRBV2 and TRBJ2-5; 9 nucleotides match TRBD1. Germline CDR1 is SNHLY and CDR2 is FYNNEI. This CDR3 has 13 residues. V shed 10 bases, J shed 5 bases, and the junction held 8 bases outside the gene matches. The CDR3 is CATLQGARETQYF. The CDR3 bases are TGTGCCACCCTACAGGGGGCGCGTGAGACCCAGTACTTC.

CDR3 bases: TGTGCCAGCAGTTTACTTTCGGGGTACCACGAGCAGTACTTC. This codes for CASSLLSGYHEQYF. This chain links TRBV28 with TRBJ2-7, with D perhaps matching TRBD2 (5 bases). V was shortened by 2 bases and J by 5 bases, with 13 bases between the two germline ends. The CDR3 extends over 14 amino acids. Germline V lookup: CDR1 MDHEN, CDR2 SYDVKM.

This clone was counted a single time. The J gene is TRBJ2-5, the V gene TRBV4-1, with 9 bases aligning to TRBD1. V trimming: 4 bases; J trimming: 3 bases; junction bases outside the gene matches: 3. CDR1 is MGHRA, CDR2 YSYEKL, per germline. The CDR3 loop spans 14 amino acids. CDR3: CASSPGQGKETQYF. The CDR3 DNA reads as TGCGCCAGCAGCCCCGGACAGGGGAAAGAGACCCAGTACTTC.

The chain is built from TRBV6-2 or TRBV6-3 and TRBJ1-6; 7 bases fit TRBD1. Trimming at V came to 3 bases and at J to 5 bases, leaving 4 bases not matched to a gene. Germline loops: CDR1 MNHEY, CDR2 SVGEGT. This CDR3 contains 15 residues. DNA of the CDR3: TGTGCCAGCAGTTATCTCGGGACAGATAATTCACCCCTCCACTTT. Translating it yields CASSYLGTDNSPLHF.

The CDR3, as DNA: TGTGCCACCAGTGATTCCGCGGTGGGGAACACTGAAGCTTTCTTT. Its translation: CATSDSAVGNTEAFF. The chain is built from TRBV24-1 and TRBJ1-1; the D is unclear. In germline, CDR1 is KGHDR, CDR2 SFDVKD. V was trimmed by 2 bases and J by 1 base, leaving 10 bases between them. This CDR3 comprises 15 residues.

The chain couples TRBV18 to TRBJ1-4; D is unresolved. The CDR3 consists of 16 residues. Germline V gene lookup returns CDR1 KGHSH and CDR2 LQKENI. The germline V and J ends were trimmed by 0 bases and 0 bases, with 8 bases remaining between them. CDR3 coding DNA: TGTGCCAGCTCACCACCTTCGGTCGCAACTAATGAAAAACTGTTTTTT. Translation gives CASSPPSVATNEKLFF.

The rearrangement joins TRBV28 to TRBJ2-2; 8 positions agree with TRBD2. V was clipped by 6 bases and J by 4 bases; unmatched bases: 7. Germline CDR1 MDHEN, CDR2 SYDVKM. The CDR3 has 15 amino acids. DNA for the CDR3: TGTGCCAGCAGAACTAGCGGCTCAGGCACCGGGGAGCTGTTTTTT. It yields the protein CASRTSGSGTGELFF.

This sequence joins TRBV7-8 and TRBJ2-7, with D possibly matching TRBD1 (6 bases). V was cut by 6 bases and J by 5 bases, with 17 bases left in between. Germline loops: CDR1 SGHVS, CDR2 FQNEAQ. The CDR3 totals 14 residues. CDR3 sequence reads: CASSKDRTLDEQYF. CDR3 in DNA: TGTGCCAGCAGTAAAGACAGGACTCTCGACGAGCAGTACTTC.

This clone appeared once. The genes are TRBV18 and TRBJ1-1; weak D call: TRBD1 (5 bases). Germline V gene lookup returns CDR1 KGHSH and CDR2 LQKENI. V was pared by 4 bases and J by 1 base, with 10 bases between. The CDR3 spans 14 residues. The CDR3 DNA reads TGTGCCAGCTCACGAGGGGAGGGGAACACTGAAGCTTTCTTT. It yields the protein CASSRGEGNTEAFF.

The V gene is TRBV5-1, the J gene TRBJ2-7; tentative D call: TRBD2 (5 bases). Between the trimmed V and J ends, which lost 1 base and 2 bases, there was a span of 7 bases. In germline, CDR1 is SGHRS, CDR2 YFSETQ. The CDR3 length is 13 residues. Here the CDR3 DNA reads TGCGCCAGCAGCTTGACTAGGACCTACGAGCAGTACTTC. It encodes CASSLTRTYEQYF.

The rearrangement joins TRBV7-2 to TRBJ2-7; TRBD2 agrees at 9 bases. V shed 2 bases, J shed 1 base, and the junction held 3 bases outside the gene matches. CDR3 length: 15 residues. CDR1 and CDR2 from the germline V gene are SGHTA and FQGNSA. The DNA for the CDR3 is TGTGCCAGCAGCTTACTCGCGGGAGGGTCCTACGAGCAGTACTTC. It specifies CASSLLAGGSYEQYF.

The CDR3 coding sequence is TGTGCCAGCAGCCAAGCAGGACTAGGTCAAGTTGAAGCTTTCTTT. This gives the protein CASSQAGLGQVEAFF. The V call is TRBV4-2, the J call TRBJ1-1; no firm D call. V was trimmed by 1 base and J by 7 bases, leaving 16 bases between them. Looked up from germline, CDR1 is LGHNA and CDR2 is YNFKEQ. This CDR3 region has 15 residues.

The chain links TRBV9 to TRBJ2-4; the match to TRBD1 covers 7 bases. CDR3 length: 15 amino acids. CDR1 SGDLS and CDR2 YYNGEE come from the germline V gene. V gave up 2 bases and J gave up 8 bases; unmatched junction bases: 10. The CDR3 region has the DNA TGTGCCAGCAGCGTGGGAGACAGGGCCGCTGACATTCAGTACTTC. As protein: CASSVGDRAADIQYF.

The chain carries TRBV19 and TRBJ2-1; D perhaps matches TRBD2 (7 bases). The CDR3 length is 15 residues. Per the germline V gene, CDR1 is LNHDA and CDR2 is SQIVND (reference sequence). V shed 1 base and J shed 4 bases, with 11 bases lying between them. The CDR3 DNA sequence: TGTGCCAGTAGTATAGGGGGGGGCCCGTACAATGAGCAGTTCTTC. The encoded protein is CASSIGGGPYNEQFF.